This entry lists 11 T cell receptor beta chains sequenced from one sample in a study of blood T cell repertoires in COVID-19. TCRdb's copy holds only in-frame clones and misses some; the assay was immunoSEQ multiplex PCR. Seen here are 200,000 to 250,000 clones, about 80% observed once, and the top ten hold around 2%. Sequenced material: peripheral blood. The receptors here all came from a woman aged 55-69 years with acute or convalescent COVID-19.

This clone was seen a few times. The V call is TRBV6-5, the J call TRBJ1-2, with unresolved D. Germline assignment: CDR1 MNHEY and CDR2 SVGAGI. The ends were cut back, 5 bases at V and 4 bases at J, with 8 bases in the middle. CDR3 length: 12 amino acids. The DNA for the CDR3 is TGTGCCAGCAGTCTCATGAGCTATGGCTACACCTTC. This codes for CASSLMSYGYTF.

The V and J genes are TRBV19 and TRBJ1-5; 8 nucleotides match TRBD1. The CDR3 extends over 15 amino acids. Germline CDR1 and CDR2: LNHDA and SQIVND (reference sequence). Unmatched junction bases numbered 9, after V lost 9 bases and J lost 2 bases. The CDR3 reads CASSKQGEGNQPQHF. CDR3 DNA: TGTGCCAGCTCAAAACAGGGGGAAGGCAATCAGCCCCAGCATTTT. The full variable domain, with the rest looked up from reference TRBV19 and TRBJ1-5, is DGGITQSPKYLFRKEGQNVTLSCEQNLNHDAMYWYRQDPGQGLRLIYYSQIVNDFQKGDIAEGYSVSREKKESFPLTVTSAQKNPTAFYLCASSKQGEGNQPQHFGDGTRLSIL.

CDR3 nucleotides: TGTGCCAGTAGTATACGCAGGGAGGGTAATGAAAAACTGTTTTTT. Its translation is CASSIRREGNEKLFF. The genes are TRBV19 and TRBJ1-4, with D possibly matching TRBD1 (5 bases). Germline V gene lookup returns CDR1 LNHDA and CDR2 SQIVND (reference sequence). The CDR3 is made up of 15 amino acids. Deletions cut 2 bases from V and 4 bases from J, with 11 bases between.

This rearrangement joins TRBV29-1 to TRBJ2-5, with 15 bases that match TRBD2. The CDR3 covers 19 residues. The ends lost 0 bases at V and 9 bases at J; junction bases unmatched: 17. Germline V gene data show CDR1 as SQVTM and CDR2 as ANQGSEA. The CDR3 protein is CSVEERQGTSGGYRVAQYF. DNA of the CDR3: TGCAGCGTTGAAGAAAGGCAGGGGACTAGCGGGGGGTATCGCGTGGCCCAGTACTTC.

The chain links TRBV3-1 (or the pseudogene TRBV3-2) to TRBJ2-7; 7 bases map to TRBD2. Germline-derived CDR1 and CDR2 are LGHDT and YNNKEL (reference sequence). With V trimmed by 2 bases and J by 4 bases, 8 bases remained unmatched. The CDR3 has 15 residues. This CDR3 reads CASSQYPRELYEQYF. The DNA of the CDR3 is TGTGCCAGCAGCCAATACCCGCGGGAGCTTTACGAGCAGTACTTC.

This clone was detected a few times. This sequence joins TRBV19 and TRBJ1-2, with D tentatively TRBD1 (5 bases). The germline CDR1 and CDR2 sequences are LNHDA and SQIVND (reference sequence). Between the trimmed V and J ends, which lost 3 bases and 2 bases, there was a span of 7 bases. This CDR3 is 13 amino acids long. The CDR3 region is CASSMGLNYGYTF. DNA of the CDR3: TGTGCCAGTAGTATGGGGCTGAACTATGGCTACACCTTC.

This chain uses TRBV11-2 with TRBJ2-7; 8 nucleotides line up with TRBD2. V shed 3 bases, J shed 3 bases, and the junction held 4 bases outside the gene matches. Germline assignment: CDR1 SGHAT and CDR2 FQNNGV. This CDR3 region has 14 residues. Here the CDR3 reads CASSFGLARYEQYF. The CDR3 bases are TGTGCCAGCAGCTTCGGACTAGCTCGCTACGAGCAGTACTTC.

The chain employs TRBV2 and TRBJ1-3; 9 bases map to TRBD1. Germline trimming cut 3 bases from V and 3 bases from J; bases unmatched to any gene: 12. Germline lookup yields CDR1 SNHLY and CDR2 FYNNEI. The CDR3 loop spans 18 amino acids. The CDR3 DNA reads as TGTGCCAGCAGTGATTCCGGGACAGGGTCCTTAGATGGAAACACCATATATTTT. Encoded protein: CASSDSGTGSLDGNTIYF.

This chain connects TRBV2 to TRBJ2-1; no reliable D call. The CDR3 sequence is 14 residues long. Trimming shortened V by 8 bases and J by 9 bases, and 20 bases separated the two germline ends. Germline CDR1 reads SNHLY; CDR2 reads FYNNEI. CDR3 protein: CASLSSPGSLEQFF. As DNA, the CDR3 is TGTGCCAGCCTATCGTCGCCAGGCTCACTTGAGCAGTTCTTC.

CDR3 sequence (DNA): TGTGCCAGCAGCCTACGAAGCAGGGGACGGAGCTCTGGGGCCAACGTCCTGACTTTC. It codes for CASSLRSRGRSSGANVLTF. The chain joins TRBV4-2 to TRBJ2-6, with D possibly TRBD1 on 6 matching bases. The CDR3 has 19 residues. Germline V gives CDR1 LGHNA, CDR2 YNFKEQ. V shed 4 bases and J shed 0 bases, with 19 bases lying between them.

The V and J genes are TRBV5-1 and TRBJ1-3, with 8 bases lining up with TRBD1. This CDR3 comprises 14 residues. CDR1 is SGHRS and CDR2 is YFSETQ in the germline V gene. With 4 bases clipped from V and 7 bases from J, the junction kept 7 bases outside the gene matches. CDR3 sequence: CASSDGQGVNTIYF. DNA for the CDR3: TGCGCCAGCAGCGACGGACAGGGTGTGAACACCATATATTTT. The whole variable domain, filled in from reference TRBV5-1 and TRBJ1-3, reads KAGVTQTPRYLIKTRGQQVTLSCSPISGHRSVSWYQQTPGQGLQFLFEYFSETQRNKGNFPGRFSGRQFSNSRSEMNVSTLELGDSALYLCASSDGQGVNTIYFGEGSWLTVV.